The 30 T cell receptor beta chains below were found in one sample sequenced in a study of human T cells and chemical hapten exposure (dated by TCRdb to 2020 to 2022). Library construction relied on RACE. The sequencer listed for this sample is NextSeq 500. TCRdb reworked the public reads: Q25 trimming with fastp, MiXCR clone assembly, productive beta chains retained. Here each entry gathers all rows of one CDR3 protein and keeps the most common genes and DNA. Counted in this sample were just over 80,000 distinct CDR3 sequences; about 10% of them appeared once. The ten largest clones capture about 4.2% of the sample. This specimen's time point label, per the study, means: patch test 1, 2 weeks after DPC sensitization. Per the publication, the treatment or condition label means: therapeutic diphenylcyclopropenone sensitization with weekly scalp DPC. Specimen: whole blood, collected in connection with sensitization to the hapten diphenylcyclopropenone (DPC). The receptors here all came from a woman between 45 and 60 years old with alopecia areata. Some clones in this sample may be carry-over from other donors' samples.

This clonotype was counted only a few times. The chain combines TRBV4-2 with TRBJ2-5, with 11 bases aligning to TRBD2. This CDR3 comprises 16 residues. Trimming took 0 bases from V and 1 from J; bases not matched to a gene: 1. CDR1 is LGHNA, CDR2 YNFKEQ, per germline. CDR3 nucleotides: TGTGCCAGCAGCCAAGAGACTAGCGGGACCCAAGAGACCCAGTACTTC. Translating it yields CASSQETSGTQETQYF.

This clonotype was observed many times. This sequence joins TRBV7-9 and TRBJ1-5; D is uncertain. This CDR3 is built from 17 residues. Germline V lookup: CDR1 SEHNR, CDR2 FQNEAQ (reference sequence). V was shortened by 2 bases and J by 0 bases, with 14 bases between the two germline ends. Written as DNA, the CDR3 is TGTGCCAGCAGCTTAACCCCAGTGGGATATAGCAATCAGCCCCAGCATTTT. Amino acids: CASSLTPVGYSNQPQHF.

The chain joins TRBV5-1 to TRBJ1-2, with D possibly matching TRBD1 (5 bases). The V end lost 4 bases, the J end lost 4 bases, and 14 bases lay between the germline ends. The CDR3 has 14 residues. Looked up from germline, CDR1 is SGHRS and CDR2 is YFSETQ. As DNA, the CDR3 is TGCGCCAGCAGCCGAGCGGACACCCGCTATGGCTACACCTTC. Protein sequence: CASSRADTRYGYTF.

This clonotype was picked up one time. The J gene is TRBJ2-1, the V gene TRBV7-2, with D tentatively TRBD1 or TRBD2 (5 bases each). Germline V gene sequence: CDR1 SGHTA, CDR2 FQGNSA. Trimming removed 4 bases from V and 0 bases from J, with 10 bases in between. This CDR3 is 15 amino acids long. For the CDR3, the DNA is TGTGCCAGCAGCTGGGACGCTCGCTCCTACAATGAGCAGTTCTTC. Amino acids: CASSWDARSYNEQFF.

This clonotype was counted many times. The rearrangement joins TRBV7-7 to TRBJ2-3, with D tentatively TRBD1 (6 bases). Germline CDR1 SSHAT, CDR2 FNYEAQ (reference sequence). With 5 bases removed from V and 6 bases from J, the gap between germline ends came to 15 bases. The CDR3 spans 14 residues. CDR3 nucleotide sequence: TGTGCCAGCAGCCCTAAAGGGACATCTGATACGCAGTATTTT. This codes for CASSPKGTSDTQYF.

This clonotype was counted ten times or more. The CDR3 is CASNQGFEAFF. The CDR3 nucleotides are TGTGCCAGCAACCAGGGTTTTGAAGCTTTCTTT. The rearrangement joins TRBV28 to TRBJ1-1; weak D call: TRBD1 (5 bases). The CDR3 loop spans 11 amino acids. Between the trimmed V and J ends, which lost 7 bases and 7 bases, there was a span of 10 bases. Germline V gives CDR1 MDHEN, CDR2 SYDVKM.

The rearrangement links TRBV7-2 to TRBJ2-5; D tentatively fits TRBD1 or TRBD2 (5 bases each). With 1 base removed from V and 5 bases from J, the gap between germline ends came to 11 bases. This CDR3 comprises 14 residues. Germline V gene lookup returns CDR1 SGHTA and CDR2 FQGNSA. This chain's CDR3 is CASSLGGPGETQYF. CDR3 sequence (DNA): TGTGCCAGCAGCTTAGGGGGACCTGGGGAGACCCAGTACTTC.

Many counts were recorded for this clonotype. V gene TRBV2 combines with J gene TRBJ2-1; D is possibly TRBD2 (5 bases). Deletions cut 5 bases from V and 0 bases from J, with 5 bases between. The germline V gene has CDR1 SNHLY and CDR2 FYNNEI. CDR3 length equals 13 residues. CDR3 sequence: CASSRDSYNEQFF. The CDR3 DNA reads as TGTGCCAGCAGTCGGGACTCCTACAATGAGCAGTTCTTC. Complete variable domain (other parts from reference TRBV2 and TRBJ2-1): EPEVTQTPSHQVTQMGQEVILRCVPISNHLYFYWYRQILGQKVEFLVSFYNNEISEKSEIFDDQFSVERPDGSNFTLKIRSTKLEDSAMYFCASSRDSYNEQFFGPGTRLTVL.

The chain recombines TRBV9 with TRBJ1-4, with D possibly being TRBD1 (6 bases). Per germline, CDR1 SGDLS and CDR2 YYNGEE. The CDR3 is 15 amino acids. Trimming removed 7 bases from V and 5 bases from J, with 18 bases in between. This CDR3 is CASGGSGTQNEKLFF. The CDR3 DNA reads as TGTGCCAGCGGGGGTTCGGGGACACAGAATGAAAAACTGTTTTTT.

The CDR3 sequence is CASSQFPSGTGVGKLFF. In nucleotides, the CDR3 is TGTGCCAGCAGTCAGTTCCCATCCGGGACAGGGGTTGGAAAACTGTTTTTT. The chain couples TRBV27 to TRBJ1-4, with 10 bases aligning to TRBD1. There are 17 residues in the CDR3. The J segment lost 10 bases and the V segment lost 5 bases, leaving 16 bases of the junction unmatched. CDR1 is MNHEY and CDR2 is SMNVEV in the germline V gene (reference sequence).

This clonotype appeared many times. The V and J genes are TRBV4-2 and TRBJ2-1, with 10 bases fitting TRBD2. Germline-derived CDR1 and CDR2 are LGHNA and YNFKEQ. With V trimmed by 0 bases and J by 7 bases, 6 bases remained unmatched. The CDR3 spans 16 residues. The CDR3 here is CASSQDGLAGVNEQFF. For the CDR3, the DNA is TGTGCCAGCAGCCAAGATGGGCTAGCGGGAGTAAATGAGCAGTTCTTC.

This clonotype was counted at least ten times. The chain has TRBV6-2 or TRBV6-3 and TRBJ2-1, with a possible D match to TRBD2 (6 bases). The CDR3 length is 17 residues. Germline CDR1 is MNHEY and CDR2 is SVGEGT. Trimming pared 0 bases from V and 4 bases from J, leaving 16 bases between. The CDR3 region has the DNA TGTGCCAGCAGTTACTCAGAAAGTCTAGCGCCTTACAATGAGCAGTTCTTC. It encodes CASSYSESLAPYNEQFF.

This chain connects TRBV12-3 or TRBV12-4 to TRBJ1-1; 7 bases agree with TRBD1. The length of the CDR3 is 15 residues. V was pared by 1 base and J by 2 bases, with 4 bases of the junction left unmatched. Written as DNA, the CDR3 is TGTGCCAGCAGTTTAGAAGGGACAGCCAACACTGAAGCTTTCTTT. It specifies CASSLEGTANTEAFF.

This clonotype occurred a few times. The V call is TRBV11-2, the J call TRBJ1-4; 8 bases agree with TRBD1. The V gene end was trimmed by 5 bases and the J gene end by 0 bases; junction bases not matched to a gene: 14. The CDR3 has 19 residues. Germline V lookup: CDR1 SGHAT, CDR2 FQNNGV. This CDR3 reads CASSLTGGSTRSTNEKLFF. Here the CDR3 DNA reads TGTGCCAGCAGCCTTACAGGGGGAAGTACCCGGTCAACTAATGAAAAACTGTTTTTT.

The sample holds many counts of this clonotype. The chain has TRBV7-2 and TRBJ2-1; 11 nucleotides match TRBD2. The CDR3 covers 18 residues. Germline V CDR1 and CDR2: SGHTA, FQGNSA. J was trimmed by 8 bases and V by 4 bases; bases with no gene match: 16. CDR3 sequence reads: CASSSTTHSGRAGDEQFF. CDR3 sequence (DNA): TGTGCCAGCAGCTCCACAACTCATAGCGGGAGGGCCGGCGATGAGCAGTTCTTC.

This clonotype was recorded at least ten times. This chain links TRBV7-2 with TRBJ2-7, with no clear D. Trimming took 3 bases from V and 0 from J, leaving 9 bases between them. From germline, CDR1 is SGHTA and CDR2 FQGNSA. The CDR3 consists of 14 residues. Here the CDR3 reads CASSFGQYSYEQYF. The CDR3 DNA follows: TGTGCCAGCAGCTTCGGCCAGTACTCCTACGAGCAGTACTTC.

CDR3 bases: TGTGCCATCAGTGACCAGGGGGGCTACAATGAGCAGTTCTTC. It encodes CAISDQGGYNEQFF. This chain joins TRBV10-3 and TRBJ2-1; the D gene is possibly TRBD1 (7 bases). The CDR3 loop spans 14 amino acids. V lost 3 bases, J lost 3 bases, and 9 bases lay in between. Germline CDR1 ENHRY, CDR2 SYGVKD.

This clonotype appeared many times. The chain uses TRBV9 and TRBJ2-1; D might be TRBD2 (6 bases). Germline V lookup: CDR1 SGDLS, CDR2 YYNGEE. This CDR3 is 16 amino acids long. V lost 1 base to trimming and J lost 1 base, with 12 bases between them. For the CDR3, the DNA is TGTGCCAGCAGCGTACGGAGTAGCGGTTCCTACAATGAGCAGTTCTTC. Protein sequence: CASSVRSSGSYNEQFF.

The table lists this clonotype with a few counts. This chain uses TRBV9 with TRBJ2-1, with D tentatively TRBD1 or TRBD2 (5 bases each). Per the germline V gene, CDR1 is SGDLS and CDR2 is YYNGEE. There are 13 residues in the CDR3. Trimming stripped 4 bases from V and 7 bases from J, with 12 bases between. Here the CDR3 DNA reads TGTGCCAGCAGCCCAGGGACGGGGAATGAGCAGTTCTTC. Translating it yields CASSPGTGNEQFF.

This clonotype showed up many times. The J gene is TRBJ1-1, the V gene TRBV9; weak D call: TRBD1 (6 bases). V was cut by 3 bases and J by 4 bases, with 16 bases left in between. The germline V gene has CDR1 SGDLS and CDR2 YYNGEE. The CDR3 covers 15 residues. The CDR3 protein is CASSAEDSRGTEAFF. The CDR3 region has the DNA TGTGCCAGCAGCGCGGAGGACAGCCGGGGCACTGAAGCTTTCTTT.

V and J are TRBV7-9 and TRBJ2-5; D is perhaps TRBD1 (5 bases). The CDR3 sequence is 14 residues long. The V gene's germline CDR1 is SEHNR and CDR2 FQNEAQ (reference sequence). Trimming stripped 0 bases from V and 5 bases from J, with 10 bases between. The CDR3 coding sequence is TGTGCCAGCAGCTTAGCAGGGTCAGGGGAGACCCAGTACTTC. It yields the protein CASSLAGSGETQYF.

A word on this clonotype: This may be a read error: a much more frequent sequence differs by one nucleotide. The CDR3 nucleotides read TGCGCCAGCAGACCCGACAACAACTATGGCCACACCTTC. Encoded protein: CASRPDNNYGHTF. The chain employs TRBV5-1 and TRBJ1-2; D gene unclear. CDR1 and CDR2 (germline): SGHRS, YFSETQ. The CDR3 is 13 residues long.

The chain couples TRBV7-2 to TRBJ2-3, with a weak D call TRBD2 (6 bases). This CDR3 is 15 amino acids long. Trimming pared 5 bases from V and 1 base from J, leaving 13 bases between. Germline V gene data show CDR1 as SGHTA and CDR2 as FQGNSA. CDR3 residues: CASSLAIAGTDTQYF. The CDR3, as DNA: TGTGCCAGCAGCCTGGCAATAGCGGGCACAGATACGCAGTATTTT.

V is TRBV27 and J is TRBJ2-5, with a possible D match to TRBD2 (7 bases). CDR1 is MNHEY, CDR2 SMNVEV, per germline (reference sequence). The germline V and J ends were trimmed by 6 bases and 5 bases, with 16 bases remaining between them. This CDR3 comprises 14 residues. The DNA of the CDR3 is TGTGCCAGCAGGGGGGGGCGGTTAGTGGAGACCCAGTACTTC. Encoded protein: CASRGGRLVETQYF.

This clonotype has a handful of counts. The rearrangement uses TRBV3-2 and TRBJ1-3; no DNA check was done on the table's D call, TRBD1. TRBV3-2 is a pseudogene segment. CDR3 length: 19 residues. CDR3 in DNA: TGTGCCAGCAGCCTAGAAATTCCGGGACAGGAGGGCTCTGGAAACACCATATATTTT. It specifies CASSLEIPGQEGSGNTIYF.

This chain's CDR3 is CSARDTMRQGGMNTEAFF. The CDR3 bases are TGCAGTGCTAGAGATACGATGAGACAGGGGGGCATGAACACTGAAGCTTTCTTT. V usage is TRBV20-1 and J usage is TRBJ1-1; 9 nucleotides agree with TRBD1. The CDR3 length is 18 residues. V shed 0 bases and J 0 bases; nucleotides not matched to a gene: 11. CDR1 is DFQATT, CDR2 SNEGSKA, per germline (reference sequence).

Ten or more counts support this clonotype. The V gene is TRBV7-3, the J gene TRBJ1-1; 9 bases are a match to TRBD1. This CDR3 contains 15 residues. V was pared by 3 bases and J by 2 bases, with 4 bases of the junction left unmatched. The germline V gene has CDR1 SGHTA and CDR2 FQGTGA. CDR3 loop: CASSFDRGTNTEAFF. The CDR3 coding sequence is TGTGCCAGCAGCTTTGACAGGGGGACTAACACTGAAGCTTTCTTT.

The chain joins TRBV24-1 to TRBJ2-2; a weak D match, TRBD2 (5 bases). Germline V gene sequence: CDR1 KGHDR, CDR2 SFDVKD. The V gene lost 4 bases and the J gene lost 0 bases, with 11 bases spanning the gap. This CDR3 comprises 16 residues. The DNA of the CDR3 is TGTGCCACCAGTGACACTAGATTATCGAACACCGGGGAGCTGTTTTTT. Its protein product is CATSDTRLSNTGELFF.

There are a few counts of this clonotype. The rearrangement links TRBV5-1 to TRBJ2-3; the match to TRBD2 covers 8 bases. The CDR3 totals 21 residues. CDR1 and CDR2 from the germline V gene are SGHRS and YFSETQ. Trimming at V came to 0 bases and at J to 1 base, leaving 19 bases not matched to a gene. CDR3 coding DNA: TGCGCCAGCAGCTTGGTGGGTGCTTCTCTGGCACTAGCGGTGGGCACAGATACGCAGTATTTT. This sequence encodes CASSLVGASLALAVGTDTQYF.

This clonotype appeared a few times. The J gene is TRBJ2-4, the V gene TRBV3-1, with D possibly being TRBD2 (6 bases). V was pared by 2 bases and J by 1 base, with 15 bases between. The CDR3 runs to 17 residues. Germline assignment: CDR1 LGHDT and CDR2 YNNKEL (reference sequence). CDR3 loop: CASSQISGGAAKNIQYF. The CDR3 nucleotides are TGTGCCAGCAGCCAAATTTCCGGAGGGGCGGCCAAAAACATTCAGTACTTC.